The 16 T cell receptor beta chains listed next were all sequenced from one sample in a study of blood T cells in healthy people across ages. A second PCR of about 7 to 12 cycles used a sample-barcoded 5' primer and a J-beta primer mix. TCRdb ran MiXCR on the 5' RACE reads and lists one entry per CDR3 protein. The table lists some 1,000,000 distinct CDR3 sequences, around 25% of them singletons. This same sample was also part of a study on T cells of mothers and their children.

What was sequenced was blood. These receptors all stem from a girl aged 2 to 9 in good health.

This clonotype has just a few counts. V gene TRBV4-1 combines with J gene TRBJ2-1; 7 bases are shared with TRBD1. The J call may be in error: the DNA end matches TRBJ2-5 better. This CDR3 is built from 15 residues. Germline CDR1 MGHRA, CDR2 YSYEKL. Here the CDR3 DNA reads TGCGCCAGCAGTGGGGACAGTCCATATCAAGAGACCCAGTACTTC. Its translation: CASSGDSPYQETQYF.

In this sample, this clonotype turned up many times. V usage is TRBV11-3 and J usage is TRBJ2-5; D may be TRBD1 (5 bases). The J call could be wrong; TRBJ2-1 is a better fit for the DNA end. Looked up from germline, CDR1 is SGHNT and CDR2 is YENEEA. The CDR3 totals 13 residues. CDR3 amino acids: CASSLSGSHEQFF. In DNA form, the CDR3 reads TGTGCCAGCAGCTTATCAGGGTCCCATGAGCAGTTCTTC.

This clonotype was observed a handful of times. The J gene is TRBJ2-7, the V gene TRBV10-3, with a possible D match to TRBD1 (6 bases). Germline V gene data show CDR1 as ENHRY and CDR2 as SYGVKD. The CDR3 loop spans 14 amino acids. The germline V and J ends were trimmed by 7 bases and 4 bases, with 17 bases remaining between them. The CDR3 DNA follows: TGTGCCATCAACAGGGACGGCCTGCTATACGAGCAGTACTTC. Protein product: CAINRDGLLYEQYF.

The chain uses TRBV7-2 and TRBJ2-2; 7 bases match TRBD2. This CDR3 region has 16 residues. The germline V gene has CDR1 SGHTA and CDR2 FQGNSA. V was pared by 3 bases and J by 5 bases, with 9 bases of the junction left unmatched. The CDR3 loop reads CASSLSGEGRTGELFF. CDR3 bases: TGTGCCAGCAGCTTGTCTGGGGAGGGGAGGACCGGGGAGCTGTTTTTT.

This clonotype was observed a few times. This chain joins TRBV19 and TRBJ1-1; D call uncertain. CDR1 LNHDA and CDR2 SQIVND come from the germline V gene (reference sequence). V lost 8 bases, J lost 4 bases, and 8 bases lay in between. The CDR3 is 11 residues long. CDR3 amino acids: CASLRGTEAFF. The CDR3 DNA reads TGTGCCAGTCTACGGGGCACTGAAGCTTTCTTT.

V and J are TRBV10-3 and TRBJ2-5; 8 nucleotides align to TRBD1. The ends lost 7 bases at V and 7 bases at J; junction bases unmatched: 8. The CDR3 loop spans 13 amino acids. Looked up from germline, CDR1 is ENHRY and CDR2 is SYGVKD. The DNA for the CDR3 is TGTGCCATCACTTCGGACAGGGACGGGACCCAGTACTTC. Translating it yields CAITSDRDGTQYF.

The gene calls are TRBV12-5 and TRBJ1-2; TRBD1 aligns across 7 bases. In germline, CDR1 is LGHNT, CDR2 FRNRAP. Germline trimming cut 0 bases from V and 5 bases from J; bases unmatched to any gene: 6. CDR3 length: 15 residues. The CDR3 region is CASGLVGGPLYGYTF. DNA of the CDR3: TGTGCTAGTGGTTTGGTAGGGGGCCCTCTTTATGGCTACACCTTC.

This clonotype occurred a few times. The chain combines TRBV14 with TRBJ1-2, with D uncertain. The CDR3 consists of 14 residues. The ends were cut back, 3 bases at V and 0 bases at J, with 8 bases in the middle. Per the germline V gene, CDR1 is SGHDN and CDR2 is FVKESK. CDR3 amino acids: CASSHAGTNYGYTF. In nucleotides, the CDR3 is TGTGCCAGCAGCCACGCCGGAACTAACTATGGCTACACCTTC.

This clonotype was observed a handful of times. The chain employs TRBV28 and TRBJ2-7; the match to TRBD2 covers 8 bases. Germline loops: CDR1 MDHEN, CDR2 SYDVKM. This CDR3 region has 14 residues. Germline trimming cut 8 bases from V and 1 base from J; bases unmatched to any gene: 7. This chain's CDR3 is CASRSLADSYEQYF. CDR3 coding DNA: TGTGCCAGCCGGTCACTAGCGGATTCCTACGAGCAGTACTTC. The variable domain in full, with the rest retrieved from reference TRBV28 and TRBJ2-7, is DVKVTQSSRYLVKRTGEKVFLECVQDMDHENMFWYRQDPGLGLRLIYFSYDVKMKEKGDIPEGYSVSREKKERFSLILESASTNQTSMYLCASRSLADSYEQYFGPGTRLTVT.

V is TRBV29-1 and J is TRBJ2-2, with TRBD2 matching 7 bases. CDR1 and CDR2 from the germline V gene are SQVTM and ANQGSEA. CDR3 length: 14 amino acids. J was trimmed by 2 bases and V by 7 bases; bases with no gene match: 7. DNA for the CDR3: TGCAGCGCTGGGGGGGGTCTCAACACCGGGGAGCTGTTTTTT. Protein product: CSAGGGLNTGELFF.

This clonotype was detected only a few times. The chain couples TRBV14 to TRBJ1-6; 8 bases map to TRBD1. Per germline, CDR1 SGHDN and CDR2 FVKESK. The length of the CDR3 is 16 residues. J gave up 4 bases and V 6 bases, and 8 bases lay outside the gene matches. The DNA of the CDR3 is TGTGCCAGCAGTCGCAGGGGGCCCTATTATAATTCACCCCTCCACTTT. It yields the protein CASSRRGPYYNSPLHF. Looking up the rest from reference TRBV14 and TRBJ1-6 gives the full variable domain: EAGVTQFPSHSVIEKGQTVTLRCDPISGHDNLYWYRRVMGKEIKFLLHFVKESKQDESGMPNNRFLAERTGGTYSTLKVQPAELEDSGVYFCASSRRGPYYNSPLHFGNGTRLTVT.

In its sample, this clonotype was seen a few times. The V gene is TRBV28, the J gene TRBJ2-4, with 8 nucleotides matching TRBD1. The junction had 13 bases not matched to a gene; V was cut back by 0 bases and J by 6 bases. Germline CDR1 reads MDHEN; CDR2 reads SYDVKM. This CDR3 comprises 18 residues. CDR3 in DNA: TGTGCCAGCAGTTTATGGACGTCAGGGACAGGTTTTGCAAACATTCAGTACTTC. This translates into CASSLWTSGTGFANIQYF.

This clonotype was seen a few times. The rearrangement links TRBV7-6 to TRBJ2-6; possibly TRBD1 for D (5 bases). The germline CDR1 and CDR2 sequences are SGHVS and FNYEAQ. CDR3 length: 15 residues. The V and J ends lost 6 bases and 4 bases respectively, with 13 bases between them. This CDR3 reads CASRTPGSGANVLTF. DNA of the CDR3: TGTGCCAGCAGGACTCCAGGGTCCGGGGCCAACGTCCTGACTTTC.

This clonotype was seen a handful of times. The chain combines TRBV19 with TRBJ2-5, with D tentatively TRBD2 (6 bases). The DNA end is a closer match to TRBJ2-7, so the J assignment may be wrong. Per the germline V gene, CDR1 is LNHDA and CDR2 is SQIVND (reference sequence). The CDR3 runs 16 residues. The CDR3 protein is CASALNAGNPDYEQYF. CDR3 nucleotides: TGTGCCAGTGCTTTAAACGCGGGGAACCCGGACTACGAGCAGTACTTC.

This clonotype came up a few times. The J gene is TRBJ1-6, the V gene TRBV9; 9 bases fit TRBD1. CDR1 is SGDLS and CDR2 is YYNGEE in the germline V gene. Trimming took 2 bases from V and 7 from J; bases not matched to a gene: 1. The CDR3 contains 14 residues. Written as DNA, the CDR3 is TGTGCCAGCAGCGTCACAGGGGGCAATTCACCCCTCCACTTT. Protein product: CASSVTGGNSPLHF. Together with reference TRBV9 and TRBJ1-6, the CDR3 gives the full variable domain: DSGVTQTPKHLITATGQRVTLRCSPRSGDLSVYWYQQSLDQGLQFLIQYYNGEERAKGNILERFSAQQFPDLHSELNLSSLELGDSALYFCASSVTGGNSPLHFGNGTRLTVT.

The chain links TRBV15 to TRBJ2-2, with D hard to call. V was clipped by 4 bases and J by 4 bases, with 7 bases between them. The CDR3 extends over 13 amino acids. Germline V gene data show CDR1 as LNHNV and CDR2 as YYDKDF (reference sequence). The CDR3 region is CATSTVSTGELFF. The CDR3 DNA reads as TGTGCCACCAGCACCGTTTCCACCGGGGAGCTGTTTTTT.